Below are 10 T cell receptor beta chains sequenced from a single sample in a study of somatic mutations in cytotoxic T cells in rheumatoid arthritis. This table comes from immunoSEQ multiplex PCR, and its TCRdb copy is limited to in-frame clones, with some not included. The sample has about 20,000 clones, 70% to 90% seen once. Sample: CD8+ T cells sorted from blood. These receptors all stem from a middle-aged man in good health.

The gene calls are TRBV7-9 and TRBJ2-7; 7 nucleotides agree with TRBD2. The CDR3 has 14 amino acids. The germline V gene encodes CDR1 SEHNR and CDR2 FQNEAQ (reference sequence). The ends lost 5 bases at V and 5 bases at J; junction bases unmatched: 9. The CDR3 nucleotides are TGTGCCAGCAGCCCCATTCTTACTAGCGACGAGCAGTACTTC. It translates to CASSPILTSDEQYF.

The chain employs TRBV27 and TRBJ2-6; D ambiguous. CDR3 length: 16 amino acids. Germline values: CDR1 MNHEY, CDR2 SMNVEV (reference sequence). V was shortened by 0 bases and J by 0 bases, with 6 bases between the two germline ends. The chain's CDR3 is CASSLSFVSGANVLTF. The CDR3 DNA reads as TGTGCCAGCAGTTTATCGTTTGTCTCTGGGGCCAACGTCCTGACTTTC.

This chain links TRBV23-1 with TRBJ2-5; unclear D gene. TRBV23-1 has ORF status, its function being uncertain. Between the trimmed V and J ends, which lost 11 bases and 0 bases, there was a span of 13 bases. The CDR3 is 13 amino acids. The CDR3 here is CAEEASYQETQYF. The CDR3 bases are TGCGCCGAAGAGGCCTCATACCAAGAGACCCAGTACTTC.

This clone was detected only a few times. The chain joins TRBV27 to TRBJ2-7, with D possibly being TRBD2 (6 bases). There are 13 residues in the CDR3. Trimming took off 3 bases at V and 5 bases at J, with 11 bases between the two ends. Germline CDR1 and CDR2: MNHEY and SMNVEV (reference sequence). CDR3 nucleotide sequence: TGTGCCAGCAGTTTGTCAGGGAGGAACGAGCAGTACTTC. Translation: CASSLSGRNEQYF.

This chain uses TRBV7-6 with TRBJ2-7, with D possibly TRBD1 on 6 matching bases. The CDR3 contains 15 residues. Germline values: CDR1 SGHVS, CDR2 FNYEAQ. Trimming shortened V by 1 base and J by 0 bases, and 10 bases separated the two germline ends. The CDR3 sequence: CASSLVDSSSYEQYF. The CDR3 bases are TGTGCCAGCAGCTTAGTGGACAGTAGCTCCTACGAGCAGTACTTC.

The genes are TRBV29-1 and TRBJ1-2, with TRBD1 identical over 8 bases. Germline CDR1 is SQVTM and CDR2 is ANQGSEA. The CDR3 consists of 14 residues. V shed 6 bases, J shed 8 bases, and the junction held 14 bases outside the gene matches. The CDR3 here is CSVPGQGVAWGYTF. As DNA, the CDR3 is TGCAGCGTACCTGGACAGGGTGTTGCGTGGGGCTACACCTTC.

The J gene is TRBJ2-5, the V gene TRBV5-1; 9 bases are shared with TRBD1. The J call is uncertain, as TRBJ2-7 better fits the DNA end. From germline, CDR1 is SGHRS and CDR2 YFSETQ. This CDR3 contains 14 residues. The CDR3 sequence is CASGGQGPPYEQYF. CDR3 coding DNA: TGCGCCAGCGGGGGACAGGGTCCGCCCTACGAGCAGTACTTC.

The chain joins TRBV29-1 to TRBJ2-3; tentative D call: TRBD2 (7 bases). This CDR3 has 15 amino acids. V was trimmed by 3 bases and J by 8 bases, leaving 21 bases between them. Germline V gene sequence: CDR1 SQVTM, CDR2 ANQGSEA. The CDR3 bases are TGCAGCGTTGAGGGGGCCGAAGCGGGATTCCCTACGCAGTATTTT. Its protein product is CSVEGAEAGFPTQYF.

The gene calls are TRBV27 and TRBJ1-1, with D maybe TRBD1 (5 bases). Germline-derived CDR1 and CDR2 are MNHEY and SMNVEV (reference sequence). V shed 1 base and J shed 0 bases, with 9 bases lying between them. The CDR3 has 15 residues. The CDR3 is CASSLYEGLNTEAFF. The DNA of the CDR3 is TGTGCCAGCAGTTTATATGAGGGGTTGAACACTGAAGCTTTCTTT.

CDR3 in amino acids: CASRPAGRRNEKLFF. As DNA, the CDR3 is TGTGCCAGCAGACCTGCGGGACGGAGAAATGAAAAACTGTTTTTT. The chain joins TRBV27 to TRBJ1-4; TRBD1 might be the D (5 bases). Between the trimmed V and J ends, which lost 6 bases and 5 bases, there was a span of 16 bases. The germline V gene encodes CDR1 MNHEY and CDR2 SMNVEV (reference sequence). The CDR3 covers 15 residues.